What follows are 18 T cell receptor beta chains derived from one specimen sequenced in a study of T cells in Graves' hyperthyroidism and ophthalmopathy (dated by TCRdb to about 2019). The library was prepared using multiplex PCR. Sequencing relied on an Illumina HiSeq 2000. The TCR beta CDR3 regions were amplified from the RNA transcripts. The first round of RT-PCR for the TCR CDR3 was performed with the HTBI primer set and the Qiagen OneStep RT-PCR kit. In TCRdb, the public reads were trimmed at Q25 with fastp and aligned with MiXCR, with productive beta chains retained. Each CDR3 protein gets just one entry, which takes the most common genes and DNA from the rows behind it. Across this sample there are about 640,000 distinct CDR3 sequences, with more than 20% seen only once. 34% of the sample goes to the ten largest clones. The sequencing sample was made of blood. The receptor set was obtained from a man aged 25-45 years with Graves' ophthalmopathy.

V and J are TRBV29-1 and TRBJ2-1; 10 bases line up with TRBD2. This CDR3 spans 16 amino acids. Germline CDR1 and CDR2: SQVTM and ANQGSEA. The V gene end was trimmed by 1 base and the J gene end by 1 base; junction bases not matched to a gene: 4. The CDR3 region is CSVEGLAGVSYNEQFF. The CDR3 region has the DNA TGCAGCGTTGAAGGGCTAGCGGGAGTTTCCTACAATGAGCAGTTCTTC.

This clonotype showed up just a few times. The chain combines TRBV3-1 with TRBJ2-2; 13 nucleotides align to TRBD2. CDR3 length: 17 amino acids. The germline CDR1 and CDR2 sequences are LGHDT and YNNKEL (reference sequence). The ends lost 2 bases at V and 6 bases at J; junction bases unmatched: 6. Here the CDR3 reads CASSQRTSGRSAGELFF. The CDR3 nucleotides read TGTGCCAGCAGCCAAAGGACTAGCGGGAGATCGGCCGGGGAGCTGTTTTTT.

This clonotype was counted many times. This rearrangement joins TRBV28 to TRBJ1-5, with 9 positions matching TRBD1. Germline trimming cut 5 bases from V and 6 bases from J; bases unmatched to any gene: 8. Germline V gene sequence: CDR1 MDHEN, CDR2 SYDVKM. The length of the CDR3 is 15 residues. CDR3 in DNA: TGTGCCAGCAGTCCGGGACAGGGAAGCGGTCAGCCCCAGCATTTT. Translating it yields CASSPGQGSGQPQHF.

This chain connects TRBV4-2 to TRBJ2-5, with 8 bases identical to TRBD1. After removal of 1 base from V and 1 base from J, the junction contained 2 bases not matched to a gene. Germline V gene data show CDR1 as LGHNA and CDR2 as YNFKEQ. The CDR3 extends over 15 amino acids. The CDR3 sequence is CASSQVTGGQETQYF. CDR3 bases: TGTGCCAGCAGCCAAGTAACAGGGGGCCAAGAGACCCAGTACTTC.

As concerns this clonotype: One end of the junction does not line up with germline, which may come from a read error. In nucleotides, the CDR3 is TGTGCCTGCAGTGGGGGTAGCGGGACTGGCTACGAGCAGTACTTC. Residues: CACSGGSGTGYEQYF. The chain carries TRBV28 and TRBJ2-7; 8 positions match TRBD2. CDR1 and CDR2 from the germline V gene are MDHEN and SYDVKM. The CDR3 has 15 amino acids.

CDR3 in amino acids: CSARDPSGAGYEQYF. The CDR3 DNA sequence: TGCAGTGCTAGAGATCCATCGGGAGCGGGCTACGAGCAGTACTTC. V gene TRBV20-1 combines with J gene TRBJ2-7; perhaps TRBD2 as D (6 bases). CDR1 and CDR2 from the germline V gene are DFQATT and SNEGSKA (reference sequence). The ends were cut back, 0 bases at V and 3 bases at J, with 15 bases in the middle. This CDR3 contains 15 residues.

This clonotype was seen more than once but under ten times. A much larger clone differs from this one at a single base, so this may be a read error. The chain couples TRBV2 to TRBJ2-5, with D perhaps matching TRBD2 (5 bases). The CDR3 loop spans 14 amino acids. Germline V gene data show CDR1 as SNHLY and CDR2 as FYNNEI. CDR3 DNA: TGTGGCAGCATTAAGGAGGCCAGCCAAGAGACCCAGTACTTC. Residues: CGSIKEASQETQYF. Filled out from reference TRBV2 and TRBJ2-5, the complete variable domain reads EPEVTQTPSHQVTQMGQEVILRCVPISNHLYFYWYRQILGQKVEFLVSFYNNEISEKSEIFDDQFSVERPDGSNFTLKIRSTKLEDSAMYFCGSIKEASQETQYFGPGTRLLVL.

This clonotype was seen repeatedly, ten times or more. This chain connects TRBV28 to TRBJ1-2; the match to TRBD1 covers 8 bases. The CDR3 length is 15 residues. The germline V gene encodes CDR1 MDHEN and CDR2 SYDVKM. V lost 6 bases and J lost 9; bases outside the gene matches: 15. CDR3 protein: CASSAGGQETYSYTF. DNA for the CDR3: TGTGCCAGCAGCGCGGGGGGACAGGAAACTTATAGCTACACCTTC.

This chain uses TRBV20-1 with TRBJ1-2; D not certain. The V end lost 5 bases, the J end lost 6 bases, and 13 bases lay between the germline ends. This CDR3 region has 12 residues. The germline V gene has CDR1 DFQATT and CDR2 SNEGSKA (reference sequence). This CDR3 reads CSALTLGNGYTF. Here the CDR3 DNA reads TGCAGTGCTTTGACCTTAGGGAATGGCTACACCTTC.

There are many counts of this clonotype. This rearrangement joins TRBV7-9 to TRBJ2-1, with a tentative D call TRBD1 (5 bases). The CDR3 covers 13 residues. With 0 bases removed from V and 5 bases from J, the gap between germline ends came to 5 bases. Germline values: CDR1 SEHNR, CDR2 FQNEAQ (reference sequence). The DNA for the CDR3 is TGTGCCAGCAGCTTAGCAGGGGACAATGAGCAGTTCTTC. Residues: CASSLAGDNEQFF. Together with reference TRBV7-9 and TRBJ2-1, the CDR3 gives the full variable domain: DTGVSQNPRHKITKRGQNVTFRCDPISEHNRLYWYRQTLGQGPEFLTYFQNEAQLEKSRLLSDRFSAERPKGSFSTLEIQRTEQGDSAMYLCASSLAGDNEQFFGPGTRLTVL.

In this sample, this clonotype turned up many times. Written as DNA, the CDR3 is TGCAGTGCTAGATCCGGGGGGATCCACGAGCAGTACTTC. It yields the protein CSARSGGIHEQYF. This chain connects TRBV20-1 to TRBJ2-7; TRBD2 matches 7 bases. This CDR3 region has 13 residues. Germline CDR1 DFQATT, CDR2 SNEGSKA (reference sequence). V lost 2 bases and J lost 5; bases outside the gene matches: 6.

In this sample, this clonotype turned up a few times. The genes are TRBV19 and TRBJ2-1, with 11 bases aligning to TRBD2. Trimming cost V 5 bases and J 0 bases; bases outside gene matches: 9. The CDR3 covers 18 residues. Germline V CDR1 and CDR2: LNHDA, SQIVND (reference sequence). CDR3 bases: TGTGCCAGTAGTTTGACTAGCGGGATAGGTCCCTCCTACAATGAGCAGTTCTTC. Translation gives CASSLTSGIGPSYNEQFF. Drawing the rest from reference TRBV19 and TRBJ2-1, the complete variable domain is DGGITQSPKYLFRKEGQNVTLSCEQNLNHDAMYWYRQDPGQGLRLIYYSQIVNDFQKGDIAEGYSVSREKKESFPLTVTSAQKNPTAFYLCASSLTSGIGPSYNEQFFGPGTRLTVL.

This clonotype was seen a few times. The V gene is TRBV28, the J gene TRBJ2-3, with D possibly being TRBD2 (5 bases). The CDR3 sequence is 18 residues long. Germline CDR1 MDHEN, CDR2 SYDVKM. The V gene lost 8 bases and the J gene lost 1 base, with 25 bases spanning the gap. CDR3: CASALAAESQRGTDTQYF. CDR3 sequence (DNA): TGTGCCAGCGCCCTGGCAGCGGAGTCGCAAAGGGGCACAGATACGCAGTATTTT. Supplemented by reference TRBV28 and TRBJ2-3, the full variable domain reads DVKVTQSSRYLVKRTGEKVFLECVQDMDHENMFWYRQDPGLGLRLIYFSYDVKMKEKGDIPEGYSVSREKKERFSLILESASTNQTSMYLCASALAAESQRGTDTQYFGPGTRLTVL.

This clonotype turned up a few times. The CDR3 protein is CASQPHVGSYNEQFF. The CDR3 DNA sequence: TGTGCCAGCCAACCACATGTAGGCTCCTACAATGAGCAGTTCTTC. The chain combines TRBV2 with TRBJ2-1, with D uncertain. Germline V gives CDR1 SNHLY, CDR2 FYNNEI. This CDR3 contains 15 residues. Trimming removed 8 bases at V and 0 bases at J, with 14 bases between.

The genes are TRBV15 and TRBJ2-5, with 9 bases matching TRBD2. CDR3 length: 14 amino acids. From germline, CDR1 is LNHNV and CDR2 YYDKDF (reference sequence). Unmatched junction bases numbered 1, after V lost 0 bases and J lost 5 bases. The CDR3 DNA is TGTGCCACCAGCAGAGATCTAGCGGGGGAGACCCAGTACTTC. Its protein product is CATSRDLAGETQYF. Full variable domain (outside the CDR3, taken from reference TRBV15 and TRBJ2-5): DAMVIQNPRYQVTQFGKPVTLSCSQTLNHNVMYWYQQKSSQAPKLLFHYYDKDFNNEADTPDNFQSRRPNTSFCFLDIRSPGLGDTAMYLCATSRDLAGETQYFGPGTRLLVL.

In its sample, this clonotype was seen a few times. The chain couples TRBV11-2 to TRBJ2-5, with 16 nucleotides matching TRBD2. Germline trimming cut 6 bases from V and 3 bases from J; bases unmatched to any gene: 16. The CDR3 covers 20 residues. The germline V gene encodes CDR1 SGHAT and CDR2 FQNNGV. For the CDR3, the DNA is TGTGCCAGCAGACCTCCGGGACTAGCGGGAGGGAGGTTTTCAGAAGAGACCCAGTACTTC. Amino acid sequence: CASRPPGLAGGRFSEETQYF.

The chain couples TRBV7-3 to TRBJ2-3, with no clear D. V lost 6 bases, J lost 6 bases, and 13 bases lay in between. The CDR3 consists of 13 residues. Germline V lookup: CDR1 SGHTA, CDR2 FQGTGA. The CDR3 sequence: CASRPDDSDTQYF. For the CDR3, the DNA is TGTGCCAGCAGACCAGATGACTCCGATACGCAGTATTTT.

The count of this clonotype is one. The rearrangement uses TRBV19 and TRBJ1-1; D is perhaps TRBD1 (5 bases). V was shortened by 4 bases and J by 0 bases, with 12 bases between the two germline ends. This CDR3 has 15 residues. Germline V gene lookup returns CDR1 LNHDA and CDR2 SQIVND (reference sequence). The CDR3 nucleotides are TGTGCCAGTAGTAAATTTTGGGGGATGAACACTGAAGCTTTCTTT. This sequence encodes CASSKFWGMNTEAFF.